Below, one T cell receptor beta chain is given with its context. No antigen is known for it. Indicated treatment: oral pan-JAK inhibitor, 5-10 mg twice daily. Sequencing used cDNA as its template, made by extracting RNA and reverse transcribing it. Produced via immunoSEQ multiplex PCR; TCRdb's table is partial and in-frame only. The sample lists about 210,000 clones; more than 60% were seen once. The data originate from a study of CD8+ T cells in alopecia areata. Background on the study: Severity of treated patients was scored by affected scalp percentage. Study-wide points: Many expanded lesional clones remained in scalp and blood on tofacitinib. Clonality exceeded that of normal scalp in lesional scalp, most notably in alopecia totalis/universalis.

The CDR3 totals 13 residues. V lost 5 bases, J lost 5 bases, and 12 bases lay in between. Germline CDR1 reads SGHAT; CDR2 reads FQDESV (reference sequence). The sequence was obtained from a human donor with alopecia areata. The starting material was CD4+ T cells sorted from blood, obtained between weeks 43 and 45, from a patient treated with tofacitinib. The chain is built from TRBV11-1 and TRBJ2-5, with D maybe TRBD2 (6 bases). Here the CDR3 reads CASSPLGGETQYF. CDR3 bases: TGTGCCAGCAGCCCCCTAGGAGGGGAGACCCAGTACTTC.